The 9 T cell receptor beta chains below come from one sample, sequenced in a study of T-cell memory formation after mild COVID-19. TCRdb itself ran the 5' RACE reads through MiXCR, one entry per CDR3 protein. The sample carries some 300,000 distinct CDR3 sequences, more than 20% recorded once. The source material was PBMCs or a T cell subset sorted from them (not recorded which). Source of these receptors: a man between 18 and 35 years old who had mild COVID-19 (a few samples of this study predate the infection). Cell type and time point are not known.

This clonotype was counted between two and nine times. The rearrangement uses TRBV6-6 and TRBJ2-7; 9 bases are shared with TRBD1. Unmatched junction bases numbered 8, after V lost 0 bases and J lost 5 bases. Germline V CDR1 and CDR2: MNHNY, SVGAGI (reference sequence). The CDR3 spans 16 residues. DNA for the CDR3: TGTGCCAGCAGTTACTCCGGACAGGGGAGTACCCACGAGCAGTACTTC. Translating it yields CASSYSGQGSTHEQYF.

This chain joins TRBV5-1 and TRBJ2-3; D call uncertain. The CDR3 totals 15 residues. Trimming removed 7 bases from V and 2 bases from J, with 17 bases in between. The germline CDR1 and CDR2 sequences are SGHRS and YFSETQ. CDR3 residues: CASSPGPAATDTQYF. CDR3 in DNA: TGCGCCAGCTCCCCCGGGCCCGCAGCCACAGATACGCAGTATTTT.

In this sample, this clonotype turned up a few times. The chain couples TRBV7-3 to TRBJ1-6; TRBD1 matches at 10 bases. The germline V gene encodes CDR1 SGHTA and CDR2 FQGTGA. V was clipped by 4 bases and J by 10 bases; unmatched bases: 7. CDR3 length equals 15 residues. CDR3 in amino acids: CASSSTGTGVSPLHF. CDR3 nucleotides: TGTGCCAGCAGCTCGACCGGGACAGGGGTCTCACCCCTCCACTTT. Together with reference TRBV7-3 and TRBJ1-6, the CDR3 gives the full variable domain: GAGVSQTPSNKVTEKGKYVELRCDPISGHTALYWYRQSLGQGPEFLIYFQGTGAADDSGLPNDRFFAVRPEGSVSTLKIQRTERGDSAVYLCASSSTGTGVSPLHFGNGTRLTVT.

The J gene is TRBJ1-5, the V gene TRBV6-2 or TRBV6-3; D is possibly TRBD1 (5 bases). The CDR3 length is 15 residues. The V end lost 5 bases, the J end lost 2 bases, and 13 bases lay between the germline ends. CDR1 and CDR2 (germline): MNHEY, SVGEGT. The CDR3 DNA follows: TGTGCCAGCAGTCACGCAGGGTCGGGCAATCAGCCCCAGCATTTT. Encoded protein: CASSHAGSGNQPQHF.

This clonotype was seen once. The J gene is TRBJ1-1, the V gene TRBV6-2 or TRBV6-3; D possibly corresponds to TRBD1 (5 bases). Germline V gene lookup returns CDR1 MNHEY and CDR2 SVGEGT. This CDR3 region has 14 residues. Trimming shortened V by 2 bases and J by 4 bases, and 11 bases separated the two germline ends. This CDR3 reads CASSYLGVFTEAFF. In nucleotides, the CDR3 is TGTGCCAGCAGTTACCTGGGGGTTTTCACTGAAGCTTTCTTT.

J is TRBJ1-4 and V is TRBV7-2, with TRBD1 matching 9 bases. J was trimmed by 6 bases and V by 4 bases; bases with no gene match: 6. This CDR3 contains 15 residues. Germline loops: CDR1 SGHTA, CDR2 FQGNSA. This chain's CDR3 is CASSSPDRGDEKLFF. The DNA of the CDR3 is TGTGCCAGCAGCTCTCCGGACAGGGGAGATGAAAAACTGTTTTTT.

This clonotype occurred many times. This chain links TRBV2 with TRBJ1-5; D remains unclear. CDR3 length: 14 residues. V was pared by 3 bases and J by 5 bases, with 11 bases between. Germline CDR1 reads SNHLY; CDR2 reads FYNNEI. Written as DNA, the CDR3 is TGTGCCAGCAGTGACATAGGAGGAGATCAGCCCCAGCATTTT. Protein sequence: CASSDIGGDQPQHF.

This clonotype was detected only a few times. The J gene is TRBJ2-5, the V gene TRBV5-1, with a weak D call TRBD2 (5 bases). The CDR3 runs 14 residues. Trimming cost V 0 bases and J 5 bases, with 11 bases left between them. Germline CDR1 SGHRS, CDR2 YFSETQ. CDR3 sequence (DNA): TGCGCCAGCAGCTTGGATATCGAGCGGGAGACCCAGTACTTC. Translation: CASSLDIERETQYF.

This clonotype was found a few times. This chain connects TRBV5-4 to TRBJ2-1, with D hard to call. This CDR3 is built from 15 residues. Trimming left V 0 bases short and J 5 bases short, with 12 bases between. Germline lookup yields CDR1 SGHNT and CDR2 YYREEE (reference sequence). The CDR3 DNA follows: TGTGCCAGCAGCTTGGTACGGGTCGGCCACAATGAGCAGTTCTTC. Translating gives CASSLVRVGHNEQFF.